These 8 T cell receptor beta chains share one sample of origin, sequenced in a study of long-term antiretroviral therapy in people with HIV. Survey-level resolution applied to immunoSEQ assay v3.0. Using immunoSEQ multiplex PCR, the repertoire was profiled, and TCRdb retains in-frame clones only, with some absent. Of about 21,000 clones listed, around 83% are singletons. Sequenced material: unsorted PBMCs, taken 0.2 years after starting antiretroviral therapy. These receptors originate from a young woman with HIV.

CDR3 region: CASTRTSGSTDTQYF. The DNA for the CDR3 is TGTGCCAGCACAAGGACTAGCGGCTCCACAGATACGCAGTATTTT. This sequence joins TRBV2 and TRBJ2-3, with 10 bases fitting TRBD2. V trimming: 7 bases; J trimming: 2 bases; junction bases outside the gene matches: 6. The CDR3 is 15 amino acids. Germline loops: CDR1 SNHLY, CDR2 FYNNEI.

The rearrangement joins TRBV19 to TRBJ1-5; 8 bases match TRBD1. This CDR3 has 16 amino acids. V shed 5 bases and J 4 bases; nucleotides not matched to a gene: 10. Germline CDR1 is LNHDA and CDR2 is SQIVND (reference sequence). As DNA, the CDR3 is TGTGCCAGTAGTTTCCTCCCGGGACAGGCAAATCAGCCCCAGCATTTT. Its protein is CASSFLPGQANQPQHF.

CDR3 DNA sequence: TGTGCCAGCAGCTTGGGCCAGGGGGCCTATGGCTACACCTTC. As protein: CASSLGQGAYGYTF. J is TRBJ1-2 and V is TRBV5-6, with 8 bases that match TRBD1. CDR1 is SGHDT and CDR2 is YYEEEE in the germline V gene. The ends lost 0 bases at V and 4 bases at J; junction bases unmatched: 2. The CDR3 consists of 14 residues.

This sequence joins TRBV12-5 and TRBJ1-5; no reliable D call. The CDR3 sequence is 14 residues long. V dropped 6 bases and J dropped 0 bases, with 9 bases sitting between them. CDR1 LGHNT and CDR2 FRNRAP come from the germline V gene. CDR3 region: CASGLTDSNQPQHF. CDR3 DNA: TGTGCTAGTGGCTTGACGGATAGCAATCAGCCCCAGCATTTT.

This clone was picked up a small number of times. The chain carries TRBV5-5 and TRBJ2-7, with 9 bases lining up with TRBD1. The CDR3 is 13 residues long. The V gene end was trimmed by 4 bases and the J gene end by 7 bases; junction bases not matched to a gene: 6. CDR1 is SGHKS and CDR2 is YYEKEE in the germline V gene (reference sequence). In DNA form, the CDR3 reads TGTGCCAGCAGCCCGGACAGGGGAGAGGAGCAGTACGTC. It encodes CASSPDRGEEQYV.

V and J are TRBV27 and TRBJ2-7; D tentatively fits TRBD1 or TRBD2 (5 bases each). This CDR3 contains 14 residues. V was cut by 4 bases and J by 5 bases, with 15 bases left in between. CDR1 is MNHEY and CDR2 is SMNVEV in the germline V gene (reference sequence). CDR3 in amino acids: CASSSSGPLDEQYF. The CDR3 DNA sequence: TGTGCCAGCAGTTCCTCGGGGCCCCTTGACGAGCAGTACTTC.

The J gene is TRBJ2-1, the V gene TRBV11-2, with a possible D match to TRBD2 (6 bases). Trimming took off 0 bases at V and 6 bases at J, with 15 bases between the two ends. The CDR3 length is 16 residues. Germline V lookup: CDR1 SGHAT, CDR2 FQNNGV. CDR3 residues: CASSLDNRGGVNEQFF. The CDR3 nucleotides are TGTGCCAGCAGCTTAGATAACCGGGGCGGGGTCAATGAGCAGTTCTTC.

The CDR3 coding sequence is TGTGCCAGCAGTGAAGCGCGAGGGGACTATGGCTACACCTTC. As protein: CASSEARGDYGYTF. The gene calls are TRBV6-1 and TRBJ1-2, with D perhaps TRBD1 (5 bases). V shed 0 bases and J shed 3 bases, with 8 bases lying between them. CDR3 length equals 14 residues. Germline V gene lookup returns CDR1 MNHNS and CDR2 SASEGT.